A selection of T cell receptor beta chains follows, all from one sample in a study of cytomegalovirus exposure and HLA in healthy donors. Some clones are missing from TCRdb's copy, which holds only in-frame ones; the method was immunoSEQ multiplex PCR. Here the sample spans 95,000 to 150,000 clones, approximately 80% being singletons. Material: PBMCs. The receptor source for this set is a middle-aged woman in good health and CMV-seropositive. Both conserved end residues are part of each CDR3. The D gene is left open where the match is weak. Rows give clone size only sometimes, using once, few, many, or a class for an expanded clone.

size,J,D,V,CDR3,DNA
once,TRBJ2-3,TRBD2,TRBV5-1,CASSRGDGSDTQYF,TGCGCCAGCAGCCGGGGGGACGGGAGCGATACGCAGTATTTT
NA,TRBJ2-5,TRBD2,TRBV27,CASSSVPPGGVETQYF,TGTGCCAGCAGTTCAGTCCCCCCTGGGGGGGTGGAGACCCAGTACTTC
NA,TRBJ1-1,NA,TRBV28,CASIMTGNTEAFF,TGTGCCAGCATTATGACAGGGAACACTGAAGCTTTCTTT
NA,TRBJ1-2,NA,TRBV29-1,CSVELSYNYGYTF,TGCAGCGTTGAGCTCAGTTATAACTATGGCTACACCTTC
NA,TRBJ2-3,TRBD2,TRBV18,CASSITSGRAADTQYF,TGTGCCAGCTCAATCACTAGCGGGAGGGCAGCAGATACGCAGTATTTT
NA,TRBJ2-7,TRBD1,TRBV28,CASSYPGTGINEQYF,TGTGCCAGCAGTTACCCGGGGACAGGGATCAACGAGCAGTACTTC
NA,TRBJ1-6,NA,TRBV9,CASSLRQVNSPLHF,TGTGCCAGCAGCTTACGACAGGTTAATTCACCCCTCCACTTT
NA,TRBJ2-7,NA,TRBV29-1,CSVAGRGGSSYEQYF,TGCAGCGTTGCCGGCCGCGGAGGGAGCTCCTACGAGCAGTACTTC
once,TRBJ1-4,TRBD1,TRBV5-1,CASSSEGAANEKLFF,TGCGCCAGCAGCTCCGAGGGGGCGGCTAATGAAAAACTGTTTTTT
NA,TRBJ1-5,TRBD1,TRBV12-5,CASGLVGQVKDYQPQHF,TGTGCTAGTGGTTTGGTCGGACAGGTAAAGGATTATCAGCCCCAGCATTTT
few,TRBJ2-3,NA,TRBV15,CATSRGQSPSTDTQYF,TGTGCCACCAGCAGAGGACAGTCACCTAGCACAGATACGCAGTATTTT
once,TRBJ1-2,NA,TRBV28,CASSLDGNNYGYTF,TGTGCCAGCAGTTTAGACGGGAATAACTATGGCTACACCTTC
NA,TRBJ2-3,TRBD2,TRBV25-1,CASSEVLAGPTDTQYF,TGTGCCAGCAGTGAAGTATTAGCGGGCCCCACAGATACGCAGTATTTT